A selection of T cell receptor beta chains follows, all from one sample in a study of ipilimumab plus nivolumab after autologous stem cell transplantation. Sequencing was performed with immunoSEQ multiplex PCR; in TCRdb, only in-frame clones are kept and a portion is missing. Of about 15,000 clones in the sample, approximately 72% are singletons; the top ten hold 10%. The material was PBMCs, obtained in a trial of ipilimumab plus nivolumab as post-transplant consolidation. The origin of the receptors is a male donor with primary mediastinal lymphoma. The CDR3 runs from the conserved cysteine through the conserved F or W. A D gene is named only where the DNA matches it firmly. Size is omitted from some rows. Given values are once, few, many or a class for expanded clones.

V: TRBV28
D: -
size: -
length: 11
J: TRBJ1-1
CDR3: CASSLYPEAFF
DNA: TGTGCCAGCAGTTTATACCCTGAAGCTTTCTTT

V: TRBV5-4
D: TRBD2
size: -
length: 13
J: TRBJ2-7
CDR3: CASSLAGGDEQYF
DNA: TGTGCCAGCAGCTTAGCGGGAGGGGACGAGCAGTACTTC

V: TRBV2
D: -
size: -
length: 15
J: TRBJ1-5
CDR3: CASKTDRYSNQPQHF
DNA: TGTGCCAGCAAGACGGACAGATATAGCAATCAGCCCCAGCATTTT

V: TRBV19
D: -
size: -
length: 14
J: TRBJ1-5
CDR3: CASEDNHSNQPQHF
DNA: TGTGCCAGTGAGGACAACCATAGCAATCAGCCCCAGCATTTT

V: TRBV5-1
D: -
size: -
length: 14
J: TRBJ1-4
CDR3: CASSLRQPNEKLFF
DNA: TGCGCCAGCAGCTTGCGCCAGCCTAATGAAAAACTGTTTTTT

V: TRBV27
D: -
size: -
length: 16
J: TRBJ2-1
CDR3: CASSTRTDTGDNEQFF
DNA: TGTGCCAGCAGTACCCGGACAGACACGGGGGACAATGAGCAGTTCTTC

V: TRBV5-5
D: -
size: -
length: 14
J: TRBJ1-4
CDR3: CASSGGTSNEKLFF
DNA: TGTGCCAGCAGCGGCGGGACATCTAATGAAAAACTGTTTTTT

V: TRBV5-6
D: -
size: -
length: 15
J: TRBJ1-1
CDR3: CASSNVDGRNTEAFF
DNA: TGTGCCAGCAGCAATGTGGACGGCCGGAACACTGAAGCTTTCTTT

V: TRBV18
D: -
size: few
length: 16
J: TRBJ2-5
CDR3: CASSPQPPGEGETQYF
DNA: TGTGCCAGCTCACCACAGCCCCCTGGAGAAGGAGAGACCCAGTACTTC

V: TRBV5-6
D: -
size: few
length: 13
J: TRBJ1-1
CDR3: CASRRTRTAEAFF
DNA: TGTGCCAGCAGACGTACTAGGACGGCTGAAGCTTTCTTT